This TCR beta chain stems from a study of blood T cell repertoires in COVID-19. Study background: PBMCs, B-cell-depleted T cells, or T cells provided the cDNA or gDNA that made up the material.

Cohorts were based on clinical histories the participants reported. Trimming removed 0 bases at V and 0 bases at J, with 12 bases between. This CDR3 region has 17 residues. Per the germline V gene, CDR1 is LNHNV and CDR2 is YYDKDF (reference sequence). As processed by the authors: Amplification from reference gene primers served as the basis for estimated nucleated cell counts. Assay: immunoSEQ multiplex PCR; the TCRdb copy retains only in-frame clones and omits some. V, J and clone size are taken as reported in that table, and D and trimming were inferred from the DNA itself. The sample holds 250,000 to 300,000 clones; roughly 90% are singletons and the top ten take approximately 2.4%.

The receptor's source is a woman aged 40 to 55 with acute COVID-19. V usage is TRBV15 and J usage is TRBJ1-3; D gene ambiguous. The specimen sequenced was PBMCs or T cells enriched from blood (not recorded which). The chain's CDR3 is CATSRDYGDYSGNTIYF. CDR3 nucleotides: TGTGCCACCAGCAGAGATTACGGGGATTACTCTGGAAACACCATATATTTT. The complete variable domain, with remaining parts taken from reference TRBV15 and TRBJ1-3, reads DAMVIQNPRYQVTQFGKPVTLSCSQTLNHNVMYWYQQKSSQAPKLLFHYYDKDFNNEADTPDNFQSRRPNTSFCFLDIRSPGLGDTAMYLCATSRDYGDYSGNTIYFGEGSWLTVV.